The 20 T cell receptor beta chains given below trace back to one sample, sequenced in a study of OX40 agonist ivuxolimab in advanced cancers. The assay was immunoSEQ multiplex PCR, and TCRdb's table has in-frame clones only and misses some. Of some 64,000 clones detected, roughly nine tenths appear once; the ten largest clones hold under 0.85%. The material sequenced was CD4+ or CD8+ T cells sorted from blood, taken in a trial of the OX40 agonist ivuxolimab. These TCRs come from an adult with an advanced solid tumor such as melanoma, head and neck, liver or kidney cancer.

The rearrangement joins TRBV6-1 to TRBJ1-2, with D possibly matching TRBD1 (5 bases). Germline CDR1 and CDR2: MNHNS and SASEGT. This CDR3 region has 12 residues. V was shortened by 8 bases and J by 2 bases, with 9 bases between the two germline ends. CDR3: CASHKGNYGYTF. The DNA of the CDR3 is TGTGCCAGCCATAAGGGGAACTATGGCTACACCTTC.

This chain connects TRBV25-1 to TRBJ1-1; maybe TRBD1 (6 bases). Trimming took off 0 bases at V and 1 base at J, with 12 bases between the two ends. The germline CDR1 and CDR2 sequences are MGHDK and SYGVNS. The CDR3 covers 16 residues. The CDR3 is CASSEYGGTRNTEAFF. In nucleotides, the CDR3 is TGTGCCAGCAGTGAATATGGGGGCACTAGGAACACTGAAGCTTTCTTT. Filled out from reference TRBV25-1 and TRBJ1-1, the complete variable domain reads EADIYQTPRYLVIGTGKKITLECSQTMGHDKMYWYQQDPGMELHLIHYSYGVNSTEKGDLSSESTVSRIRTEHFPLTLESARPSHTSQYLCASSEYGGTRNTEAFFGQGTRLTVV.

This clone showed up just a few times. J is TRBJ1-6 and V is TRBV30; the D gene is possibly TRBD1 (5 bases). CDR3 size: 17 residues. Germline V gives CDR1 GTSNPN, CDR2 SVGIG (reference sequence). V lost 0 bases to trimming and J lost 6 bases, with 18 bases between them. For the CDR3, the DNA is TGTGCCTGGAGTGTTGATAATCGGGGGACTGCTAATTCACCCCTCCACTTT. It yields the protein CAWSVDNRGTANSPLHF.

This chain uses TRBV23-1 with TRBJ1-5; D gene uncertain. TRBV23-1 counts as an open reading frame of uncertain function. The CDR3 is made up of 13 amino acids. V gave up 6 bases and J gave up 2 bases, with 8 bases separating them. Written as DNA, the CDR3 is TGCGCCAGCAGCCCAGAGGGCAATCAGCCCCAGCATTTT. Translation gives CASSPEGNQPQHF.

V and J are TRBV6-1 and TRBJ1-1; no firm D call. Germline CDR1 MNHNS, CDR2 SASEGT. The V end was cut by 7 bases, the J end by 4 bases, with 19 bases between. This CDR3 is built from 15 residues. This CDR3 is CASNQARWYFTEAFF. The CDR3, as DNA: TGTGCCAGCAATCAGGCCCGGTGGTATTTCACTGAAGCTTTCTTT.

This clone was detected a few times. The chain combines TRBV2 with TRBJ2-7; 7 bases align to TRBD1. V was clipped by 7 bases and J by 5 bases; unmatched bases: 14. In germline, CDR1 is SNHLY, CDR2 FYNNEI. This CDR3 is 15 amino acids long. As DNA, the CDR3 is TGTGCCAGCAAGGGAAGCAGGGGGTGGAAGGACGAGCAGTACTTC. Translated: CASKGSRGWKDEQYF.

This clone was seen a single time. The V gene is TRBV5-1, the J gene TRBJ2-3, with D perhaps matching TRBD2 (5 bases). The germline V and J ends were trimmed by 3 bases and 5 bases, with 13 bases remaining between them. This CDR3 is built from 14 residues. CDR1 is SGHRS and CDR2 is YFSETQ in the germline V gene. The chain's CDR3 is CASSYGGLEDTQYF. The CDR3 nucleotides read TGCGCCAGCAGCTATGGCGGGCTCGAAGATACGCAGTATTTT. Filled out from reference TRBV5-1 and TRBJ2-3, the complete variable domain reads KAGVTQTPRYLIKTRGQQVTLSCSPISGHRSVSWYQQTPGQGLQFLFEYFSETQRNKGNFPGRFSGRQFSNSRSEMNVSTLELGDSALYLCASSYGGLEDTQYFGPGTRLTVL.

The rearrangement joins TRBV11-3 to TRBJ2-3; 9 bases match TRBD1. The germline V gene encodes CDR1 SGHNT and CDR2 YENEEA. This CDR3 has 14 residues. J lost 3 bases, V lost 5 bases, and 3 bases had no gene match. In nucleotides, the CDR3 is TGTGCCAGCAGCCCTGACAGGGGGACAGATACGCAGTATTTT. Translating it yields CASSPDRGTDTQYF.

The chain is built from TRBV28 and TRBJ1-2, with D possibly matching TRBD1 (5 bases). Germline V gene sequence: CDR1 MDHEN, CDR2 SYDVKM. Trimming cost V 6 bases and J 4 bases, with 12 bases left between them. The CDR3 has 13 amino acids. The CDR3 DNA reads as TGTGCCAGCAGCCTCAATGGGGGCTATGGCTACACCTTC. It specifies CASSLNGGYGYTF.

The chain employs TRBV5-1 and TRBJ2-1, with TRBD2 matching 9 bases. Germline lookup yields CDR1 SGHRS and CDR2 YFSETQ. The CDR3 runs to 14 residues. With V trimmed by 0 bases and J by 9 bases, 4 bases remained unmatched. The CDR3 DNA sequence: TGCGCCAGCAGCTTGGGTGCGGGAGGGATTGAGCAGTTCTTC. This encodes CASSLGAGGIEQFF.

The chain combines TRBV6-1 with TRBJ2-3; D is unclear. The CDR3 runs to 13 residues. The germline V gene encodes CDR1 MNHNS and CDR2 SASEGT. The V gene lost 3 bases and the J gene lost 4 bases, with 8 bases spanning the gap. The CDR3: CASSDPPADTQYF. In DNA, the CDR3 is TGTGCCAGCAGTGACCCCCCGGCAGATACGCAGTATTTT.

The gene calls are TRBV6-4 and TRBJ2-2; D gene ambiguous. The CDR3 extends over 14 amino acids. Trimming pared 6 bases from V and 0 bases from J, leaving 8 bases between. Germline CDR1 reads MRHNA; CDR2 reads SNTAGT. Written as DNA, the CDR3 is TGTGCCAGCAGCCCTACCCCGAACACCGGGGAGCTGTTTTTT. Protein sequence: CASSPTPNTGELFF.

The chain links TRBV18 to TRBJ2-3; the D gene is possibly TRBD1 (6 bases). The CDR3 runs 15 residues. Trimming took off 3 bases at V and 0 bases at J, with 10 bases between the two ends. Per germline, CDR1 KGHSH and CDR2 LQKENI. CDR3 sequence: CASSPQGFSTDTQYF. The CDR3, as DNA: TGTGCCAGCTCACCTCAGGGGTTTAGCACAGATACGCAGTATTTT.

This chain joins TRBV7-6 and TRBJ2-7, with 10 bases aligning to TRBD1. The CDR3 has 19 amino acids. Germline V gene sequence: CDR1 SGHVS, CDR2 FNYEAQ. The V segment lost 1 base and the J segment 4 bases; nucleotides outside the gene matches: 16. The CDR3 here is CASSLGHGTGALARYEQYF. The CDR3 region has the DNA TGTGCCAGCAGCTTAGGGCACGGGACAGGGGCACTAGCGCGGTACGAGCAGTACTTC.

The chain employs TRBV9 and TRBJ2-7, with TRBD2 matching over 12 bases. V was pared by 5 bases and J by 0 bases, with 3 bases of the junction left unmatched. Germline CDR1 is SGDLS and CDR2 is YYNGEE. CDR3 size: 15 residues. CDR3 DNA: TGTGCCAGCAGGGGACTAGCGGGTCACTCCTACGAGCAGTACTTC. Its translation: CASRGLAGHSYEQYF.

The chain recombines TRBV4-1 with TRBJ2-7, with D maybe TRBD1 (5 bases). The length of the CDR3 is 15 residues. CDR1 MGHRA and CDR2 YSYEKL come from the germline V gene. With 1 base removed from V and 2 bases from J, the gap between germline ends came to 12 bases. The CDR3 loop is CASSQGSQGPYEQYF. DNA for the CDR3: TGCGCCAGCAGCCAAGGAAGTCAGGGCCCCTACGAGCAGTACTTC.

This chain connects TRBV6-5 to TRBJ1-1; D is ambiguous. There are 11 residues in the CDR3. Germline loops: CDR1 MNHEY, CDR2 SVGAGI. V dropped 5 bases and J dropped 6 bases, with 7 bases sitting between them. The CDR3 is CASSREAEAFF. The CDR3 nucleotides read TGTGCCAGCAGTCGGGAGGCTGAAGCTTTCTTT.

This clone was detected a few times. This rearrangement joins TRBV19 to TRBJ1-5, with D unresolved. CDR3 length: 16 amino acids. V was pared by 3 bases and J by 0 bases, with 12 bases between. Germline V CDR1 and CDR2: LNHDA, SQIVND (reference sequence). CDR3 in amino acids: CASSIMAKNSNQPQHF. DNA of the CDR3: TGTGCCAGTAGTATTATGGCCAAAAATAGCAATCAGCCCCAGCATTTT.

The chain recombines TRBV11-2 with TRBJ2-4, with D possibly being TRBD2 (5 bases). The CDR3 has 18 residues. CDR1 and CDR2 from the germline V gene are SGHAT and FQNNGV. V lost 2 bases and J lost 3, with 20 bases in between. For the CDR3, the DNA is TGTGCCAGCAGCTTAAGGGTTGGTGGAGGCTTATTCAAAAACATTCAGTACTTC. It specifies CASSLRVGGGLFKNIQYF.

V and J are TRBV5-5 and TRBJ1-1; D remains unclear. Germline CDR1 and CDR2: SGHKS and YYEKEE (reference sequence). Trimming removed 2 bases from V and 0 bases from J, with 8 bases in between. This CDR3 is 14 amino acids long. In DNA, the CDR3 is TGTGCCAGCAGCTTCGGCAGCATGAACACTGAAGCTTTCTTT. It translates to CASSFGSMNTEAFF.